The T cell receptor beta chain described here comes from a study of cytomegalovirus exposure and HLA in healthy donors (dated by TCRdb to the late 2010s). About the investigation overall: An earlier analysis of roughly 500 of the donors reported roughly 300 Gb of sequence data and 117 million unique TCR beta sequences obtained from roughly 170 million T cells. Approximately 300 gigabases of sequencing data and around 80 million unique TCR sequences made up an early release that covered some 640 HLA-typed donors. Among the roughly 380 genotyped donors, approximately 77% belonged to the genetic ancestry cluster associated with self-reported Caucasian donors. The study was designed to test whether signatures of past pathogen exposure could be identified by cataloging public T cell receptors. The study used immunosequencing to profile the T cell repertoires of under 700 subjects and linked those repertoires to cytomegalovirus serostatus. Along with the roughly 670-subject first cohort, a separate validation cohort of over a hundred different subjects was used. High-throughput TCR immunosequencing, statistical association of individual TCRs with disease status, and machine learning were combined to predict cytomegalovirus infection status. A later analysis re-examined previously published TCR beta repertoires from over 500 donors and added high-resolution HLA genotyping to investigate patterns of TCR occurrence. Rather than using new phenotypic data, the later analysis identified candidate immune exposures from TCR beta sequences and from how often those sequences occurred across donors. To decide whether each TCR beta V gene segment behaved as functional or pseudogenic, an earlier analysis of approximately 590 of the donors relied on high-throughput TCR beta sequencing. Donor age, sex, ethnicity and CMV serostatus were collected together with the repertoire data. In a later genetic analysis, genome-wide SNP genotypes for about 55% of the roughly 670 donors were used, and that subset was treated as a discovery cohort. All discovery cohort repertoires had been generated using a single sequencing platform. Both class I and class II loci were covered by HLA typing, at four-digit resolution. The number of typed donors differed by locus: 629-630 for A, B, C, DRB1 and DQB1; 522 for DQA1; 606 for DPA1; and roughly 490 for DPB1. About five DR-DQ haplotypes were handled as single units for association and clustering because linkage in the cohort was strong. Among about 370 genotyped donors of the cohort, an average of about 220,000 unique TCR beta nucleotide sequences was sequenced per donor, of which about 20% were non-productive. General conclusions and limits of the study: Because HLA typing was unavailable for some donors at each locus, only the typed subset was used in association tests. Three of the identified cytomegalovirus-associated TCR beta chains were confirmed in vitro to be specific for cytomegalovirus antigens. In a later analysis, several top co-occurrence clusters were reported to appear linked to parvovirus B19, influenza, CMV and Epstein-Barr virus. A later analysis found that HLA-associated TCR beta chains were more clonally expanded and had lower generation probabilities than equally common non-associated chains. The classifier was reported to diagnose cytomegalovirus status with high specificity and sensitivity in both the original and validation cohorts. Across donors, most TCR sequences were observed very rarely, whereas some public TCRs were present in many individuals. Most CMV-associated TCR beta chains appeared to be HLA-restricted in a later analysis, and the HLA associations seemed to be driven largely by CMV exposure. The earlier analysis of about 600 of the donors excluded 15 to 20 rarely observed V segments, including chromosome 9 orphons, because counts were too low. Sequencing depth was assumed to be roughly uniform across donors in the presence/absence analyses, though that assumption may not hold. In a later analysis, 16,951 TCR beta sequences were associated with specific HLA alleles at a false discovery rate of 0.05. A total of roughly 160 TCR beta chains were listed by the study as associated with cytomegalovirus. Assigning TCR associations to individual alleles was difficult when HLA alleles, especially DR and DQ, strongly co-occurred. A further reported finding was that TCR beta sequences accurately predicted the HLA-A and HLA-B alleles for most subjects in the first cohort. Linkage disequilibrium might explain the correlated functional status among segregating V segments, but an unknown experimental factor could not be excluded. According to a later genetic analysis, donors in an Asian-associated ancestry cluster had fewer N-insertions in productive TCRs than the roughly 700-donor mean. Immune exposure information for the cohort was limited to CMV serostatus. An association between a missense DCLRE1C variant and V-gene and J-gene trimming of TCR beta chains was found in a later genetic analysis and replicated in an independent cohort. In an earlier analysis of around 600 of the donors, most TCR beta V segments were observed in productive rearrangements about 87% or about 30% of the time, broadly matching IMGT annotations. According to a later analysis, TCR association rates differed among HLA loci, with DRB1 alleles showing the most associated TCRs and HLA-C alleles showing the fewest. The cohort was sequenced for TCR beta chains only, and without alpha or paired-chain data the features that could be detected were limited. The sequencing pipeline was judged likely to have produced a cluster of highly shared sequence variants as a technical artifact. It was suggested by the authors that the approach could potentially be generalized to other disease states and immunological phenotypes.

A remark on this clone: What antigen it recognizes has not been identified. No per-base quality is available; no much larger clone lies one base away.

The library was made by the immunoSEQ multiplex PCR assay. For the multiplex PCR, a mixture combining 60 forward primers for TCR Vbeta segments and 13 reverse primers for TCR Jbeta segments was used. The CDR3 region of rearranged TCR beta genes was amplified from genomic DNA by a multiplex PCR assay. Amplified TCR beta libraries were sequenced as 87-base-pair reads on the Illumina HiSeq System. Per the authors' processing: In a later analysis, approximately 74 million unique TCR beta chains were counted across the roughly 610 repertoires, and roughly 11 million of these chains were shared by at least two donors. Raw reads were error-corrected and collapsed into unique sequences by a nearest-neighbor algorithm in which closely related sequences were merged to remove PCR and sequencing errors. CDR3 sequences were aligned to IMGT reference sequences to assign V, D and J gene segments. For a sequence to be retained, at least a six-nucleotide match to both a V gene segment and a J gene segment was required. A rearrangement was called productive if the CDR3 had no stop codons and remained in frame with V and J, and every other rearrangement was called non-productive. CDR3 was defined according to IMGT convention as the region running from the second conserved V-encoded cysteine to the conserved J-encoded phenylalanine. The earlier analysis of some 550 of the donors excluded any sequence lacking an unambiguous match to a single V gene segment. In an earlier analysis of roughly 600 of the donors, a V segment was called functional when productive rearrangements were above 56.7%, and segregating when the standard deviation between donors exceeded 5%. A statistical classification framework was developed to diagnose cytomegalovirus status using the catalog of TCR beta chain sequences. In a later analysis, V and J genes were assigned by comparing TCR nucleotide sequences against IMGT/GENE-DB human TR gene sequences. The TCRdist pipeline was used in a later analysis to assign CDR3 sequences and most-parsimonious VDJ recombination scenarios. In a later analysis, each TCR beta chain was defined by its CDR3 amino acid sequence together with its V-gene family, and reads lacking a unique V-gene family were excluded. As a way to deal with suspected cross-contamination and a sequencing artifact, a later analysis dropped under 600 nucleotide sequences that were highly shared and had low generation probability. For each public chain, a later analysis derived a clonal expansion index from normalized ranks of inferred template counts within each repertoire. A later analysis computed generation probabilities with a VDJ recombination model fitted to out-of-frame rearrangements, and checked the results against IGoR. In a later analysis, TCR-TCR, TCR-HLA and TCR-CMV co-occurrence was scored with hypergeometric tests, and a repertoire-size bias correction was applied to TCR pairs. A later analysis estimated false discovery rates by permuting HLA or CMV assignments 20 times. In a later analysis, co-occurring TCRs were grouped with DBSCAN, and TCRdist sequence similarity was added when clustering was performed within HLA-allele-positive subsets. Co-occurrence clustering excluded repertoires with fewer than 30,000 or more than 120,000 public chains, plus five with anomalous nucleotide sharing. TCRdb re-hosts the immuneACCESS table, in-frame sequences only. Its copies lack some clones; in the studies checked, an unresolved V gene accounts for under half of them, and the cause for the rest is not known. V, J and clone size reflect that table, while D and trimming were determined from the DNA. The sample yields 80,000 to 90,000 clones; roughly 81% were counted once. The top ten constitute 1.9% of the sample.

The cohort consisted of 666 healthy bone marrow donors. Cohort members were all nominally healthy when sampled, although unrecorded immune exposures were likely present. The donor was CMV seronegative and belonged to the group of 380 or so seronegative cohort members. A peripheral blood sample was collected from each donor, and TCR beta sequencing was performed on peripheral blood mononuclear cells. The Qiagen DNeasy Blood Extraction Kit was used to extract genomic DNA from the blood cell samples. This TCR came from a woman between 25 and 40 years old in good health and CMV-seronegative. The sequencing input was PBMCs.

The DNA sequence reads TGTGCCAGCAGCCCCCCCCTAGCTGCCGGGGAGCTGTTTTTT. The encoded protein is CASSPPLAAGELFF. The chain employs TRBV7-2 and TRBJ2-2, with a tentative D gene TRBD2 over 5 matching bases. The CDR3 runs 14 residues from the cysteine to the phenylalanine. This entry keeps only the CDR3 DNA: 42 bases, framed from base 1. V is cut by 5 bases and J by 6 bases, and the space between the germline ends is 13 bases. The CDR1 and CDR2 encoded by the germline V gene are SGHTA and FQGNSA.